This T cell receptor (beta chain) was found in a study of response to subunit inactivated influenza vaccine. TCRdb ran MiXCR on the RT-PCR reads and lists one entry per CDR3 protein. The data hold about 700,000 distinct CDR3 sequences, with roughly 14% observed a single time. Regarding the study as a whole: Authors suggested that a seasonal influenza vaccination recruits few new T cells each time.

This clonotype has only a few counts. Its antigen is unknown. The V and J ends lost 3 bases and 7 bases, in that order; junction bases with no gene match: 6. The length of the CDR3 is 13 residues. This sequence joins TRBV12-3 or TRBV12-4 and TRBJ2-7; 7 positions agree with TRBD2. The TCR was taken from a man between 45 and 60 years old who received an inactivated influenza vaccine. Material: PBMCs from blood, obtained 14 to 15 days before vaccination. The CDR3 DNA sequence: TGTGCCAGCAGTTTTGCGGGGGTGGGAGAGCAGTACTTC. Its translation: CASSFAGVGEQYF.